A single sample gave rise to the 13 T cell receptor beta chains below, sequenced in a study of blood T cell repertoires in COVID-19. Only in-frame clones appear in the TCRdb table, and some are missing; sequencing was by immunoSEQ multiplex PCR. The profile shows 100,000 to 150,000 clones, 85% of them singletons. Sequences were obtained from peripheral blood. These receptors all come from a man of 80 years or more with active or convalescent COVID-19.

The chain recombines TRBV4-1 with TRBJ1-2, with a possible D match to TRBD1 (6 bases). V was shortened by 1 base and J by 5 bases, with 14 bases between the two germline ends. CDR1 and CDR2 (germline): MGHRA, YSYEKL. The CDR3 runs to 15 residues. Here the CDR3 reads CASSQGETGLYGYTF. Here the CDR3 DNA reads TGCGCCAGCAGCCAAGGGGAGACAGGCCTTTATGGCTACACCTTC.

This clone appeared a few times. This chain uses TRBV19 with TRBJ2-3; 9 positions agree with TRBD2. The V gene's germline CDR1 is LNHDA and CDR2 SQIVND (reference sequence). The V segment lost 7 bases and the J segment 6 bases; nucleotides outside the gene matches: 14. This CDR3 region has 16 residues. CDR3 DNA: TGTGCCAGTACCCACTACCTGGGACTAGCACATGATACGCAGTATTTT. Translation: CASTHYLGLAHDTQYF. Using reference TRBV19 and TRBJ2-3 for the parts outside the CDR3, the full variable domain is DGGITQSPKYLFRKEGQNVTLSCEQNLNHDAMYWYRQDPGQGLRLIYYSQIVNDFQKGDIAEGYSVSREKKESFPLTVTSAQKNPTAFYLCASTHYLGLAHDTQYFGPGTRLTVL.

The chain joins TRBV19 to TRBJ1-4; D gene uncertain. The V gene lost 7 bases and the J gene lost 8 bases, with 17 bases spanning the gap. This CDR3 comprises 14 residues. CDR1 is LNHDA and CDR2 is SQIVND in the germline V gene (reference sequence). CDR3 residues: CASTRDVEGEKLFF. CDR3 sequence (DNA): TGTGCCAGTACCCGGGATGTTGAAGGAGAAAAACTGTTTTTT.

The genes are TRBV28 and TRBJ2-7; D unresolved. CDR1 and CDR2 (germline): MDHEN, SYDVKM. This CDR3 has 11 residues. V lost 6 bases and J lost 3, with 6 bases in between. The DNA of the CDR3 is TGTGCCAGCAGCCAGCGCTACGAGCAGTACTTC. Its protein product is CASSQRYEQYF.

The chain couples TRBV5-4 to TRBJ2-3; 9 nucleotides line up with TRBD1. The CDR3 totals 16 residues. Trimming removed 2 bases from V and 4 bases from J; junction bases left unmatched: 8. Germline V gene data show CDR1 as SGHNT and CDR2 as YYREEE (reference sequence). CDR3 bases: TGTGCCAGCAGCTTCGATGGACAGGGGAGGGCAGATACGCAGTATTTT. This encodes CASSFDGQGRADTQYF.

This clone has just one count. The CDR3: CASSQSSDNSPLHF. The CDR3 nucleotides are TGTGCCAGCAGCCAATCGTCGGATAATTCACCCCTCCACTTT. The chain recombines TRBV16 with TRBJ1-6; D not certain. Looked up from germline, CDR1 is KGHSY and CDR2 is FQNENV. V lost 0 bases and J 5 bases, leaving 5 bases between the germline ends. The CDR3 sequence is 14 residues long.

The chain has TRBV9 and TRBJ1-1, with D uncertain. This CDR3 contains 15 residues. Per germline, CDR1 SGDLS and CDR2 YYNGEE. Deletions cut 0 bases from V and 5 bases from J, with 14 bases between. The CDR3 DNA reads as TGTGCCAGCAGCGTAGGTCCGAGTACGAGGACTGAAGCTTTCTTT. It specifies CASSVGPSTRTEAFF.

A remark on this clone: The germline gene is not matched at one end of the junction; a read error may be the cause. DNA of the CDR3: TGTGCCAGCAGCTTAGATGGTTGGCGGTCCAACTTC. Translating gives CASSLDGWRSNF. The rearrangement joins TRBV11-2 to TRBJ1-2, with no clear D. CDR1 is SGHAT and CDR2 is FQNNGV in the germline V gene. The CDR3 covers 12 residues.

The CDR3 DNA reads TGTGCCAGCAGTAATCAAAATCGTGCGGCTTTCTTT. Protein sequence: CASSNQNRAAFF. This chain joins TRBV27 and TRBJ1-1, with D unclear. The CDR3 consists of 12 residues. Germline V gives CDR1 MNHEY, CDR2 SMNVEV (reference sequence). Trimming left V 5 bases short and J 11 bases short, with 15 bases between.

The chain is built from TRBV6-4 and TRBJ1-5, with D uncertain. The CDR3 consists of 13 residues. V was clipped by 5 bases and J by 4 bases, with 9 bases between them. CDR1 and CDR2 from the germline V gene are MRHNA and SNTAGT. The CDR3 coding sequence is TGTGCCAGCAGTCTCGGGGAAAATCAGCCCCAGCATTTT. Its translation: CASSLGENQPQHF.

V is TRBV6-6 and J is TRBJ1-4; 12 positions match TRBD1. CDR1 MNHNY and CDR2 SVGAGI come from the germline V gene (reference sequence). J gave up 5 bases and V 5 bases, and 9 bases lay outside the gene matches. This CDR3 region has 17 residues. In DNA form, the CDR3 reads TGTGCCAGCAGTCCCGGGACAGGGGGCTCGTGGAATGAAAAACTGTTTTTT. Translating it yields CASSPGTGGSWNEKLFF.

This clone has more than one count but fewer than ten. DNA of the CDR3: TGTGCCAGCAGTTTAGTCCAGTACGAGCAGTACTTC. Amino acid sequence: CASSLVQYEQYF. The chain uses TRBV12-3 or TRBV12-4 and TRBJ2-7; D is unclear. V was shortened by 1 base and J by 4 bases, with 5 bases between the two germline ends. The CDR3 has 12 residues.

The rearrangement uses TRBV3-1 (or the pseudogene TRBV3-2) and TRBJ1-4; no clear D gene. The CDR3 extends over 17 amino acids. Germline assignment: CDR1 LGHDT and CDR2 YNNKEL (reference sequence). Trimming removed 1 base at V and 0 bases at J, with 12 bases between. Here the CDR3 reads CASSQALILATNEKLFF. The CDR3 bases are TGTGCCAGCAGCCAAGCTCTTATCCTTGCAACTAATGAAAAACTGTTTTTT.